This is a list of T cell receptor beta chains from one sample in a study of cytomegalovirus exposure and HLA in healthy donors. TCRdb's table, derived via immunoSEQ multiplex PCR, lists solely in-frame clones and lacks some. The repertoire table contains 95,000 to 150,000 clones. The specimen was PBMCs. These TCRs come from a man aged 25-45 years in good health and CMV-seronegative. Both conserved end residues are part of each CDR3. D genes are given only for firm matches.

j_call d_call v_call cdr3_nt cdr3_aa
TRBJ1-2 . TRBV5-5 TGTGCCAGCAGCTTAGAGAGGCGAGACTATGGCTACACCTTC CASSLERRDYGYTF
TRBJ2-2 . TRBV7-2 TGTGCCAGCAGTTTGGACAGGAACACCGGGGAGCTGTTTTTT CASSLDRNTGELFF
TRBJ2-1 TRBD2 TRBV5-4 TGTGCCAGCAGCATGACTAGCAGATACAATGAGCAGTTCTTC CASSMTSRYNEQFF
TRBJ2-3 TRBD2 TRBV7-9 TGTGCCAGCAGCTCACGGGAGGGCCAAGATACGCAGTATTTT CASSSREGQDTQYF
TRBJ1-4 TRBD1 TRBV19 TGTGCCAGTAGGACAGGGGTAGGGGAAAAACTGTTTTTT CASRTGVGEKLFF
TRBJ1-1 TRBD1 TRBV4-2 TGTGCCAGCAGCCATGACGGACAGGGTGACGCTTTCTTT CASSHDGQGDAFF
TRBJ2-3 . TRBV6-5 TGTGCCAGCAGTTACGGGCAGCTGGCAGATACGCAGTATTTT CASSYGQLADTQYF
TRBJ2-1 TRBD2 TRBV7-8 TGTGCCAGCAGCCTCCCCGGCGGGGGTTACAATGAGCAGTTCTTC CASSLPGGGYNEQFF
TRBJ2-7 . TRBV5-4 TGTGCCAGCAGCGAGGGACTAGGGGGCCACGAGCAGTACTTC CASSEGLGGHEQYF
TRBJ1-2 TRBD1 TRBV25-1 TGTGCCAGCAGTGACCCACAGGGGGCCTCTTATGGCTACACCTTC CASSDPQGASYGYTF
TRBJ1-6 . TRBV14 TGTGCCAGCAGCCGAGGGCTGGGCGGGTCACCCCTCCACTTT CASSRGLGGSPLHF
TRBJ2-1 . TRBV9 TGTGCCAGCAGCGTAGGGCGGTGGAATGAGCAGTTCTTC CASSVGRWNEQFF
TRBJ2-2 TRBD1 TRBV9 TGTGCCAGCAGCGTAGTTGGACAGGAGTTCACCGGGGAGCTGTTTTTT CASSVVGQEFTGELFF
TRBJ1-1 TRBD1 TRBV7-3 TGTGCCAGCAGCTCTGGACAGGCAAACACTGAAGCTTTCTTT CASSSGQANTEAFF
TRBJ2-7 . TRBV6-5 TGTGCCAGCAGTTACTCGAAACTGGGGGGTTATGAGCAGTACTTC CASSYSKLGGYEQYF
TRBJ2-3 TRBD2 TRBV30 TGTGCCTGGAGTCTAGCGGGAGGGTTGAATACGCAGTATTTT CAWSLAGGLNTQYF
TRBJ1-1 . TRBV6-1 TGTGCCAGCAGAGAGCCGGGAGAAGCTTTCTTT CASREPGEAFF
TRBJ2-7 . TRBV28 TGTGCCAGCAGTCCGGGACTGACCTACGAGCAGTACTTC CASSPGLTYEQYF
TRBJ1-5 . TRBV11-2 TGTGCCAGCAGCTTAGCGGGGTCTCAGCCCCAGCATTTT CASSLAGSQPQHF
TRBJ2-7 TRBD1 TRBV2 TGTGCCAGCAGTGAAGCCAGGGGGAGCTACGAGCAGTACTTC CASSEARGSYEQYF
TRBJ2-7 TRBD2 TRBV4-3 TGCGCCAGCAGCCAAGGGACTAGGTACGAGCAGTACTTC CASSQGTRYEQYF
TRBJ2-1 TRBD2 TRBV7-9 TGTGCCAGCGCCGGACTAGTCTCCTACAATGAGCAGTTCTTC CASAGLVSYNEQFF
TRBJ2-7 . TRBV4-2 TGTGCCAGCAGCCAAGTAGCCGCCTTGGCGTCCTACGAGCAGTACTTC CASSQVAALASYEQYF
TRBJ2-2 . TRBV28 TGTGCCAGCAGCTCTACCACCGGGGAGCTGTTTTTT CASSSTTGELFF
TRBJ2-4 . TRBV2 TGTGCCAGCAGCGGAAGTTTCGGGGAACTAGCCAAAAACATTCAGTACTTC CASSGSFGELAKNIQYF
TRBJ2-7 . TRBV19 TGTGCCAGTAGTATAGATACCACAGCCTACGAGCAGTACTTC CASSIDTTAYEQYF
TRBJ2-3 . TRBV7-8 TGTGCCAGCAGTTCCGGGGACACAGATACGCAGTATTTT CASSSGDTDTQYF
TRBJ2-7 . TRBV18 TGTGCCAGCTCACCCGGGTCTGATTCCTACGAGCAGTACTTC CASSPGSDSYEQYF
TRBJ2-7 . TRBV7-2 TGTGCCAGCAGCTTTACTAGATACGAGCAGTACTTC CASSFTRYEQYF
TRBJ1-3 TRBD1 TRBV6-5 TGTGCCAGCAGTCCGTCGGACAGGGGTGGAAACACCATATATTTT CASSPSDRGGNTIYF
TRBJ2-5 TRBD2 TRBV11-2 TGTGCCAGCAGCTTAACGGGAGGGCCGGGGGAGACCCAGTACTTC CASSLTGGPGETQYF